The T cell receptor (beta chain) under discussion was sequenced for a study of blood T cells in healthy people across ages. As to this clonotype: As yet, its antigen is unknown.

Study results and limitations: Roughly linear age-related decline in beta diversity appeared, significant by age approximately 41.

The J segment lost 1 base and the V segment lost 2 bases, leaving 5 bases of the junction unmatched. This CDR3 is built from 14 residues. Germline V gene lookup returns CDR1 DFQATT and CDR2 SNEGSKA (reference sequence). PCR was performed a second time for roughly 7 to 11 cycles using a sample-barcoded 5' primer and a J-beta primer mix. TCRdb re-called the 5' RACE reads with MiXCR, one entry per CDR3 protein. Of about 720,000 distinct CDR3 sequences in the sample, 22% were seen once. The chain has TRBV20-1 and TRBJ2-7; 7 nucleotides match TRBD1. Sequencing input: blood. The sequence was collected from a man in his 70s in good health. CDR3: CSARNDRESYEQYF. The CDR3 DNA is TGCAGTGCTAGAAATGACAGGGAATCCTACGAGCAGTACTTC.